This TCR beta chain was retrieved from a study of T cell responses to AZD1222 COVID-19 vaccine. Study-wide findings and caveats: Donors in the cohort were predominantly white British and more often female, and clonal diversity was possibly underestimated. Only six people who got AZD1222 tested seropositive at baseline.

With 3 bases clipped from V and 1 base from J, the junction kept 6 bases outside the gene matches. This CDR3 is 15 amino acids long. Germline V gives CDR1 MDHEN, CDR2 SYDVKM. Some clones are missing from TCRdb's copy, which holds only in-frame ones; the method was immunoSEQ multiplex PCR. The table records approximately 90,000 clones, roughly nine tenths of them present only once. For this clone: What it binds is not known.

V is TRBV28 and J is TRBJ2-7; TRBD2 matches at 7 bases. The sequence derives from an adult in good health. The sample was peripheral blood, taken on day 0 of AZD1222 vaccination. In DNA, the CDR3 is TGTGCCAGCAGTTTCCACCAGCGGGGTTCCTACGAGCAGTACTTC. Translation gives CASSFHQRGSYEQYF.